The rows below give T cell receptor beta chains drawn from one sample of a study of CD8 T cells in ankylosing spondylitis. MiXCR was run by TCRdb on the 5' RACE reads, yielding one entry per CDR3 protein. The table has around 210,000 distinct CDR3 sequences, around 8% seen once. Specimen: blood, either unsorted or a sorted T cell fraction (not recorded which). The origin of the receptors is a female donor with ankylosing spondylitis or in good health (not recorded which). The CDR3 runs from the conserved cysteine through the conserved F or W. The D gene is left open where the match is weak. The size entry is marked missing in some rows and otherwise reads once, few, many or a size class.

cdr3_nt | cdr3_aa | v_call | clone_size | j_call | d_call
TGTGCCAGCACCCTGGGGACAGGGAATATTGGTGGCTACACCTTC | CASTLGTGNIGGYTF | TRBV12-3/TRBV12-4 | many | TRBJ1-2 | TRBD1
TGTGCCAGCAGCAAGGGCGGGAGGCAAGAGACCCAGTACTTC | CASSKGGRQETQYF | TRBV21-1 | many | TRBJ2-5 | .
TGTGCCAGCAGTGAGACCTGGGGGAACACCGGGGAGCTGTTTTTT | CASSETWGNTGELFF | TRBV6-1 | . | TRBJ2-2 | .
TGTGCCAGCAGCTCAGCGGGGTACTACGAGCAGTACTTC | CASSSAGYYEQYF | TRBV7-2 | many | TRBJ2-7 | TRBD2
TGTGCCAGCAGCTTAAAGACTACCAACACAGATACGCAGTATTTT | CASSLKTTNTDTQYF | TRBV7-2 | few | TRBJ2-3 | .
TGCGCCAGCAGCTTGGACGGGGTTGGCTCCTACAATGAGCAGTTCTTC | CASSLDGVGSYNEQFF | TRBV5-1 | many | TRBJ2-1 | .
TGTGCCAGCAGCCCAATCGAGAATGAGCAGTTCTTC | CASSPIENEQFF | TRBV11-2 | many | TRBJ2-1 | .
TGCAGTGTCCGGCCGGGACTAGCGTTGGATACGCAGTATTTT | CSVRPGLALDTQYF | TRBV20-1 | many | TRBJ2-3 | TRBD2
TGTGCCAGCAGATTCGGGACTTCTAACTACGAGCAGTACTTC | CASRFGTSNYEQYF | TRBV12-3/TRBV12-4 | many | TRBJ2-7 | .
TGTGCCAGCAGTTCAACGGGAGTTTGGAACACCGGGGAGCTGTTTTTT | CASSSTGVWNTGELFF | TRBV27 | many | TRBJ2-2 | .
TGCAGTGCTAGAGCGATGGGGGCGGGCCTCGGGGAGCTGTTTTTT | CSARAMGAGLGELFF | TRBV20-1 | many | TRBJ2-2 | .
TGTGCCAGCCCCGGACTAGCGGTATACAATGAGCAGTTCTTC | CASPGLAVYNEQFF | TRBV7-9 | few | TRBJ2-1 | TRBD2
TGCGCCAGCTCCCCCCTCGGTACCGGGGGGGAGACCCAGTACTTC | CASSPLGTGGETQYF | TRBV5-1 | many | TRBJ2-5 | TRBD2
TGTGCCAGCAGTCTTACAGGGGACAGGGCCTCCTACGAGCAGTACTTC | CASSLTGDRASYEQYF | TRBV7-8 | many | TRBJ2-7 | TRBD1
TGTGCCAGCAGCAACCGGACTAGCGGGAAGGAGCAGTACTTC | CASSNRTSGKEQYF | TRBV7-9 | few | TRBJ2-7 | TRBD2
TGTGCCGGCAGCTTAGTAGGCGGGACCTACAATGAGCAGTTCTTC | CAGSLVGGTYNEQFF | TRBV7-8 | . | TRBJ2-1 | .
TGCAGCGTCGGGACAGGGGGCAAAAATGAGCAGTTCTTC | CSVGTGGKNEQFF | TRBV29-1 | many | TRBJ2-1 | TRBD1
TGTGCCAGCAACCCGGGACAGGGGGCGCTGGGCACTGAAGCTTTCTTT | CASNPGQGALGTEAFF | TRBV7-9 | few | TRBJ1-1 | TRBD1
TGTGCCAGCAGTGATCTGGGGGGACCTAGCACAGATACGCAGTATTTT | CASSDLGGPSTDTQYF | TRBV6-1 | many | TRBJ2-3 | .
TGCAGCGTCCTCAGGGGGGCTCACGTGGCAGAGACCCAGTACTTC | CSVLRGAHVAETQYF | TRBV29-1 | many | TRBJ2-5 | .